The sample holds one count of the clone carrying this TCR beta chain. Generated by immunoSEQ multiplex PCR, the TCRdb table keeps only in-frame clones and is missing some. Of around 270,000 clones in the sample, 80% to 90% were seen once. This CDR3 contains 13 residues. Trimming removed 5 bases from V and 9 bases from J, with 16 bases in between. Germline loops: CDR1 SEHNR, CDR2 FQNEAQ (reference sequence). This sample was taken from a study of blood T cell repertoires in COVID-19. Study-wide context: Researchers got acute and convalescent COVID-19 samples from the United States, Italy and Spain.

Material for sequencing was peripheral blood. The V call is TRBV7-9, the J call TRBJ2-5; D might be TRBD2 (5 bases). The receptor comes from a man aged 30-40 years with acute or convalescent COVID-19. CDR3 sequence reads: CASSQGLVWAQYF. CDR3 sequence (DNA): TGTGCCAGCAGCCAAGGACTGGTTTGGGCCCAGTACTTC.